This T cell receptor (beta chain) was recorded in a study of OX40 agonist ivuxolimab in advanced cancers. Study overall: Prior checkpoint blockade (anti-PD-1, anti-PD-L1 or anti-CTLA-4) was permitted; approximately 40% had it.

This clone was found a few times. Its specificity is not known. The length of the CDR3 is 14 residues. Looked up from germline, CDR1 is SEHNR and CDR2 is FQNEAQ (reference sequence). V dropped 0 bases and J dropped 4; count of bases not matched to a gene: 3. Produced via immunoSEQ multiplex PCR; TCRdb's table is partial and in-frame only. The repertoire holds 10,000 to 15,000 clones, with roughly 72% as singletons. Study-wide results and limits: In CD8+ T cells, expanded clones were on average more numerous than in CD4+. The antigen specificity of the peripheral T cells (those that were expanded) was not determined.

Any history of autoimmune disease or systemic immunosuppression disqualified patients. The chain uses TRBV7-9 and TRBJ2-7, with 7 bases matching TRBD1. This clonotype was sampled from an adult with an advanced solid tumor such as melanoma, head and neck, liver or kidney cancer. The input for sequencing was CD4+ or CD8+ T cells sorted from blood, taken in a trial of the OX40 agonist ivuxolimab. DNA for the CDR3: TGTGCCAGCAGCTTAGCAGGGGGCCCATACGAGCAGTACTTC. Translating gives CASSLAGGPYEQYF.